This record covers a single TCR beta chain. The V end was cut by 0 bases, the J end by 4 bases, with 12 bases between. The CDR3 covers 16 residues. CDR1 and CDR2 from the germline V gene are WNHNN and SYGVQD (reference sequence). Per the original methods: Reference gene primer amplification gave estimated nucleated cell counts. The method was immunoSEQ multiplex PCR; TCRdb's version includes in-frame clones alone and lacks a portion of them. The V and J calls and the clone size are those of that table, but D and trimming were determined from the DNA. The table shows about 130,000 clones, with 84% occurring only once. These data belong to a study of blood T cell repertoires in COVID-19. Study-wide background: Acute-phase and convalescent COVID-19 samples originated in the United States, Italy and Spain. Sources were T cells, B-cell-depleted T cells, or PBMCs; the material itself was cDNA or gDNA.

The chain recombines TRBV10-1 with TRBJ2-2; the D gene is possibly TRBD1 (6 bases). Sample: peripheral blood. The receptor's source is an elderly woman with acute or convalescent COVID-19. CDR3: CASSESWGRGTGELFF. The DNA of the CDR3 is TGCGCCAGCAGTGAGTCCTGGGGGCGAGGCACCGGGGAGCTGTTTTTT.